Presented here are 13 T cell receptor beta chains from one specimen sequenced in a study of cytomegalovirus exposure and HLA in healthy donors. PCR was performed using 60 Vbeta and 13 Jbeta primers. Assay used: immunoSEQ multiplex PCR; TCRdb lists only in-frame clones, some missing. The sample carries some 200,000 clones, roughly 78% recorded once. The sample taken for sequencing was PBMCs. The receptors originated from a boy between 10 and 17 years old in good health and CMV-seronegative.

The chain employs TRBV2 and TRBJ2-3; TRBD1 agrees at 7 bases. The CDR3 spans 14 residues. The V gene's germline CDR1 is SNHLY and CDR2 FYNNEI. Trimming cost V 8 bases and J 2 bases; bases outside gene matches: 7. The CDR3 spells CASGRDRITDTQYF. CDR3 DNA sequence: TGTGCCAGCGGCCGGGACAGAATCACAGATACGCAGTATTTT.

This clone was observed a handful of times. This chain connects TRBV6-1 to TRBJ2-5, with 8 bases lining up with TRBD1. V dropped 5 bases and J dropped 3; count of bases not matched to a gene: 5. CDR3 length equals 14 residues. Germline CDR1 is MNHNS and CDR2 is SASEGT. CDR3 protein: CASSPTGVEETQYF. The CDR3 DNA reads TGTGCCAGCAGTCCGACAGGGGTCGAAGAGACCCAGTACTTC.

The rearrangement uses TRBV27 and TRBJ1-2; D ambiguous. The germline V gene has CDR1 MNHEY and CDR2 SMNVEV (reference sequence). V lost 3 bases and J 4 bases, leaving 15 bases between the germline ends. This CDR3 has 15 residues. The CDR3 loop is CASSLISGGPYGYTF. The CDR3 region has the DNA TGTGCCAGCAGTTTGATTAGTGGCGGCCCCTATGGCTACACCTTC.

This chain uses TRBV4-3 with TRBJ1-3; 8 bases line up with TRBD1. This CDR3 spans 17 amino acids. Germline lookup yields CDR1 LGHNA and CDR2 YSLEER. The trim removed 0 bases at V and 3 bases at J, leaving 7 bases unmatched. This chain's CDR3 is CASSQEYGQGLGNTIYF. CDR3 nucleotides: TGCGCCAGCAGCCAAGAGTACGGACAGGGACTTGGAAACACCATATATTTT.

This clone was picked up one time. The J gene is TRBJ2-7, the V gene TRBV30, with D possibly TRBD1 on 6 matching bases. The length of the CDR3 is 13 residues. Germline V CDR1 and CDR2: GTSNPN, SVGIG (reference sequence). The V and J ends lost 5 bases and 4 bases respectively, with 15 bases between them. CDR3 sequence reads: CAWSPGHGYEQYF. DNA of the CDR3: TGTGCCTGGTCCCCGGGACACGGATACGAGCAGTACTTC.

The CDR3 here is CATLGHRTGRSEAFF. CDR3 coding DNA: TGTGCCACGTTAGGTCACAGGACAGGGAGGTCCGAAGCTTTCTTT. This rearrangement joins TRBV6-1 to TRBJ1-1, with 8 bases identical to TRBD1. CDR3 size: 15 residues. Germline V gives CDR1 MNHNS, CDR2 SASEGT. V was clipped by 10 bases and J by 8 bases; unmatched bases: 18.

This clone was seen a handful of times. The CDR3 reads CASSQPGLTYEQYF. CDR3 bases: TGCGCCAGCAGCCAACCCGGACTAACCTACGAGCAGTACTTC. This chain joins TRBV4-1 and TRBJ2-7; a possible D gene is TRBD2 (6 bases). This CDR3 is 14 amino acids long. The V gene's germline CDR1 is MGHRA and CDR2 YSYEKL. V dropped 2 bases and J dropped 2 bases, with 10 bases sitting between them.

The chain joins TRBV19 to TRBJ2-6; 7 nucleotides align to TRBD1. J lost 0 bases, V lost 3 bases, and 5 bases had no gene match. This CDR3 contains 17 residues. CDR1 and CDR2 (germline): LNHDA, SQIVND (reference sequence). CDR3 nucleotides: TGTGCCAGTAGTATGGGACAGCCTTTCTCTGGGGCCAACGTCCTGACTTTC. Residues: CASSMGQPFSGANVLTF.

The genes are TRBV19 and TRBJ1-1; D remains unclear. Germline lookup yields CDR1 LNHDA and CDR2 SQIVND (reference sequence). This CDR3 comprises 14 residues. Trimming stripped 6 bases from V and 4 bases from J, with 15 bases between. The CDR3 loop is CASRPGKLRTEAFF. The CDR3 coding sequence is TGTGCCAGTAGGCCCGGGAAGCTTCGCACTGAAGCTTTCTTT.

The chain links TRBV12-5 to TRBJ1-2, with TRBD1 matching 8 bases. J was trimmed by 6 bases and V by 6 bases; bases with no gene match: 12. The CDR3 is 15 residues long. Germline V CDR1 and CDR2: LGHNT, FRNRAP. CDR3 DNA sequence: TGTGCTAGTGGCTTTTCTACTCAGGGGGCCGATGGCTACACCTTC. It yields the protein CASGFSTQGADGYTF. Drawing the rest from reference TRBV12-5 and TRBJ1-2, the complete variable domain is DARVTQTPRHKVTEMGQEVTMRCQPILGHNTVFWYRQTMMQGLELLAYFRNRAPLDDSGMPKDRFSAEMPDATLATLKIQPSEPRDSAVYFCASGFSTQGADGYTFGSGTRLTVV.

The chain carries TRBV12-5 and TRBJ1-2; D is perhaps TRBD1 (6 bases). Germline V gene data show CDR1 as LGHNT and CDR2 as FRNRAP. This CDR3 comprises 19 residues. The germline V and J ends were trimmed by 1 base and 4 bases, with 25 bases remaining between them. CDR3: CASGLGPNRDLEFSYGYTF. In nucleotides, the CDR3 is TGTGCTAGTGGTTTGGGACCGAACAGGGATCTCGAATTCAGCTATGGCTACACCTTC.

This chain joins TRBV13 and TRBJ1-6; unclear D gene. The CDR3 sequence is 14 residues long. The V gene's germline CDR1 is PRHDT and CDR2 FYEKMQ (reference sequence). Trimming removed 2 bases at V and 7 bases at J, with 9 bases between. CDR3 DNA: TGTGCCAGCAGCTTAAGCGGCAGGAATTCACCCCTCCACTTT. Its protein is CASSLSGRNSPLHF.

The chain is built from TRBV19 and TRBJ2-1, with 7 bases fitting TRBD2. V lost 11 bases and J lost 15; bases outside the gene matches: 16. Looked up from germline, CDR1 is LNHDA and CDR2 is SQIVND (reference sequence). This CDR3 contains 12 residues. The CDR3 spells CAVGGEGRLPFF. CDR3 in DNA: TGTGCCGTGGGGGGGGAGGGCCGGCTCCCGTTCTTC.